This entry is about one T cell receptor beta chain. The target antigen is unknown. This CDR3 region has 16 residues. Trimming cost V 2 bases and J 2 bases; bases outside gene matches: 7. Germline loops: CDR1 SGHAT, CDR2 FQNNGV. Here immunoSEQ multiplex PCR was the method, and the copy in TCRdb shows in-frame clones only, minus some. The sample shows 20,000 to 25,000 clones, under 90% of them seen only once. The data belong to a study of T cell clonotyping in hematopoietic cell transplantation. Across the whole study: Recipient samples before transplant were obtained post-cytoreduction. General study findings and limits: At the given depth, recipient repertoires were over 97% de novo clonotypes. CD4 and CD8 repertoire contributions could not be separated without sorting.

Time point of the sample: recipient sample about 28 days before transplant, after cytoreduction. Blood collection times were about day -28 and days 30, 100, 180 posttransplant. This sequence was found in a man aged 18 to 30 with biphenotypic leukemia. Some clones in this sample may be carry-over from other donors' samples. This chain links TRBV11-2 with TRBJ2-3, with 7 bases identical to TRBD2. Specimen: peripheral blood mononuclear cells, collected before stem cell transplant. CDR3 nucleotide sequence: TGTGCCAGCAGCTTACGATCCAGCGGGAACACAGATACGCAGTATTTT. Translating it yields CASSLRSSGNTDTQYF.